This entry features one TCR beta chain sequence. The data derive from a study of blood T cell repertoires in COVID-19. Study-level information: Sites in the United States, Italy and Spain provided acute and convalescent COVID-19 samples. PBMCs, B-cell-depleted T cells, or T cells provided the cDNA or gDNA that made up the material.

The CDR3 extends over 18 amino acids. V gave up 1 base and J gave up 4 bases, with 22 bases separating them. Germline V gene data show CDR1 as LGHDT and CDR2 as YNNKEL (reference sequence). In the authors' methods: Reference gene primer amplification in the assay estimated nucleated cell counts. Assay: immunoSEQ multiplex PCR; the TCRdb copy retains only in-frame clones and omits some. V and J calls and clone size come straight from that table; D and trimming were deduced from the DNA. The sample yields about 100,000 clones, approximately 87% seen once. The receptor was isolated from a human donor in a cohort sampled during active COVID-19. J is TRBJ1-2 and V is TRBV3-1 (or the pseudogene TRBV3-2); D possibly corresponds to TRBD1 (5 bases). The sample consisted of peripheral blood. CDR3 protein: CASSQANGAGANSYGYTF. The CDR3 coding sequence is TGTGCCAGCAGCCAAGCGAATGGGGCGGGAGCTAATAGCTATGGCTACACCTTC.